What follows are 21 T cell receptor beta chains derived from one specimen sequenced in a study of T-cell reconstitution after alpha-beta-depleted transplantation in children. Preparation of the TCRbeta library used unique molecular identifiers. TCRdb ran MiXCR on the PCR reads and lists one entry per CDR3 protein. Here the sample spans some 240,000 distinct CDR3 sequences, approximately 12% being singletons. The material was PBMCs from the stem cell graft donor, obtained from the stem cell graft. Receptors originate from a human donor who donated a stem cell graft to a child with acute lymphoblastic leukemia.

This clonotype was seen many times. DNA for the CDR3: TGTGCCAGCAGCCCGAATACAGGGGCTGAGCAGTTCTTC. Its translation: CASSPNTGAEQFF. V and J are TRBV7-3 and TRBJ2-1, with 7 positions matching TRBD1. Per the germline V gene, CDR1 is SGHTA and CDR2 is FQGTGA. The V segment lost 5 bases and the J segment 9 bases; nucleotides outside the gene matches: 7. The CDR3 runs 13 residues.

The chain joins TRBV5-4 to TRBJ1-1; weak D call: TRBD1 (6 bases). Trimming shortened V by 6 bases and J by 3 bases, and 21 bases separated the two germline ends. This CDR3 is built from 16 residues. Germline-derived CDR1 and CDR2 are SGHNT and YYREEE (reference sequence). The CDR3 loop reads CASNRGGGGGDTEAFF. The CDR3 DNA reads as TGTGCCAGCAATAGGGGGGGGGGCGGAGGGGACACTGAAGCTTTCTTT.

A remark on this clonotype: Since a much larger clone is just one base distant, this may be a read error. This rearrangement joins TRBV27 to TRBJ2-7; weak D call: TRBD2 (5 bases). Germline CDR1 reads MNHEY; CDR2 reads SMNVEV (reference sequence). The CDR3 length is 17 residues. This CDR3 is CAGSLSLGEAPSYEQYF. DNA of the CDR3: TGTGCCGGCAGCCTTAGTTTGGGAGAGGCCCCCTCCTACGAGCAGTACTTC.

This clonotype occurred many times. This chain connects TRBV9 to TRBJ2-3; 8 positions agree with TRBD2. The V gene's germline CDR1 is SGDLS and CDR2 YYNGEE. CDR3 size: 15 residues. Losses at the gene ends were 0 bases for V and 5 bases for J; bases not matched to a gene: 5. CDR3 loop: CASSVVGRAGDTQYF. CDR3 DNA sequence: TGTGCCAGCAGCGTAGTCGGGAGGGCGGGAGATACGCAGTATTTT.

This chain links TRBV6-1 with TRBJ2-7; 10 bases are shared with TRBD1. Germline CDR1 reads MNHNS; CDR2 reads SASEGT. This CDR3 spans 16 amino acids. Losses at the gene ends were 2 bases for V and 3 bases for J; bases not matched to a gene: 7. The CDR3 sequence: CASSEYRDRGVYEQYF. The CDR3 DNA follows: TGTGCCAGCAGTGAATACCGGGACAGGGGCGTCTACGAGCAGTACTTC.

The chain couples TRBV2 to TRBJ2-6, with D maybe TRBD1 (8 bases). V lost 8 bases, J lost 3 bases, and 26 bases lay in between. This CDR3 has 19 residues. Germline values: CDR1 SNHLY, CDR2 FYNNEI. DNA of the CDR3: TGTGCCAGCTGTCTCCACAGGGGGGGGTCAAGGAGTGGGGCCAACGTCCTGACTTTC. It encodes CASCLHRGGSRSGANVLTF.

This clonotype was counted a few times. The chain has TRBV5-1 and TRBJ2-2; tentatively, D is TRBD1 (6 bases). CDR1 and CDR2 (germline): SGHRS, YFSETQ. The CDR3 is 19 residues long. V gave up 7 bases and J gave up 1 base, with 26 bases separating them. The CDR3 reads CASRIGGKQGPMNTGELFF. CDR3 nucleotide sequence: TGCGCCAGCCGTATTGGGGGTAAACAGGGCCCCATGAACACCGGGGAGCTGTTTTTT.

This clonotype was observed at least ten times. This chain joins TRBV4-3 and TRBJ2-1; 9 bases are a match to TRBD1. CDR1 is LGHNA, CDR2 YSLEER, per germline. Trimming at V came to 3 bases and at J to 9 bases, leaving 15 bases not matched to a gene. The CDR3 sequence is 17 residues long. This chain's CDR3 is CASSHDPGDRVTGEQFF. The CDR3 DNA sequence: TGCGCCAGCAGCCATGACCCTGGGGACAGGGTGACGGGTGAGCAGTTCTTC.

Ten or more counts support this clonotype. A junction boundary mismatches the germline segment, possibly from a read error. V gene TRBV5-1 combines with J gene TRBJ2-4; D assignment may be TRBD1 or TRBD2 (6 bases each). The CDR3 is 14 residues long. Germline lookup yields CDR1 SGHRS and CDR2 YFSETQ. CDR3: CASSLEGRGRGHHF. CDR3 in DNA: TGCGCCAGCAGCTTGGAAGGGCGGGGCCGGGGACATCACTTC.

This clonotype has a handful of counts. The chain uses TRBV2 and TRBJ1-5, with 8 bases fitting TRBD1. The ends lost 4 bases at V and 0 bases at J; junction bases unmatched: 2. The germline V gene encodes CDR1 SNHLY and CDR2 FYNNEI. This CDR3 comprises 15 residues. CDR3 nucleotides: TGTGCCAGCAGTGGACAGGGGATTAGCAATCAGCCCCAGCATTTT. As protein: CASSGQGISNQPQHF.

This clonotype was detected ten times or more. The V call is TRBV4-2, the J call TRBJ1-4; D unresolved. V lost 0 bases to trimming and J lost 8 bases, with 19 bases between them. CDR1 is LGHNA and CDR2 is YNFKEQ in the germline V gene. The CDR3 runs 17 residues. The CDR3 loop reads CASSQEGSARSGEKLFF. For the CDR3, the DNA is TGTGCCAGCAGCCAAGAAGGATCGGCCAGGTCTGGGGAAAAACTGTTTTTT.

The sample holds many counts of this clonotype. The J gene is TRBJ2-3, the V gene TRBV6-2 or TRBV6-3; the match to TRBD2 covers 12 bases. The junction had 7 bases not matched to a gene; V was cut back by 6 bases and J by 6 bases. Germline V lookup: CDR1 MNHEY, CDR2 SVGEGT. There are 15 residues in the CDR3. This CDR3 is CASSPTSGGADTQYF. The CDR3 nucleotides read TGTGCCAGCAGCCCGACTAGCGGGGGAGCTGATACGCAGTATTTT.

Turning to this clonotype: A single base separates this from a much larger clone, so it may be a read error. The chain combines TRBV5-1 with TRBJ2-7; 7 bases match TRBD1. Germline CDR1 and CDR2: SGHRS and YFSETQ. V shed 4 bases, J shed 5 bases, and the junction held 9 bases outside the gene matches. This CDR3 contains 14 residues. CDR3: CASSVRDSGDEQYF. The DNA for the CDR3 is TGCGCCAGCAGCGTCCGGGACAGTGGGGACGAGCAGTACTTC.

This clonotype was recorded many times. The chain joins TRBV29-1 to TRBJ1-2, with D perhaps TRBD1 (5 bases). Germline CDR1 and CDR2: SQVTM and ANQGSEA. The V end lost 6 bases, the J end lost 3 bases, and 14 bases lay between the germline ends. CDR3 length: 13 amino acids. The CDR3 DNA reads TGCAGCGTCACCATACCGACAGACTATGGCTACACCTTC. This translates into CSVTIPTDYGYTF.

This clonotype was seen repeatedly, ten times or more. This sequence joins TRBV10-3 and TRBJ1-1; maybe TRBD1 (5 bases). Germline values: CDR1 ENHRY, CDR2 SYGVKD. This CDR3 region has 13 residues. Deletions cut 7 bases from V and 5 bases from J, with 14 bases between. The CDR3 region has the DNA TGTGCCATCATGATGCAGGGAACGACTGAAGCTTTCTTT. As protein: CAIMMQGTTEAFF.

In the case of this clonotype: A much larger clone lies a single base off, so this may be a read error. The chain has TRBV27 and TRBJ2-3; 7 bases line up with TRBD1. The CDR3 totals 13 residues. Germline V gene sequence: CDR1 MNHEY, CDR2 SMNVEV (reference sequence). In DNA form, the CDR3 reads TGTGCCATCGGCTACACAGGGGCGGATATGCAGTATTTT. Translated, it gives CAIGYTGADMQYF.

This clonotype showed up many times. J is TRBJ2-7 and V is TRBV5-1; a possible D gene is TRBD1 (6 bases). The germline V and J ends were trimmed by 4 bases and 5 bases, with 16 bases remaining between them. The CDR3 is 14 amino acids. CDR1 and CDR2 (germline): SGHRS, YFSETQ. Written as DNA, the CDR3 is TGCGCCAGCAGCCCCCAACTACAGGGAAACGAGCAGTACTTC. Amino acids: CASSPQLQGNEQYF.

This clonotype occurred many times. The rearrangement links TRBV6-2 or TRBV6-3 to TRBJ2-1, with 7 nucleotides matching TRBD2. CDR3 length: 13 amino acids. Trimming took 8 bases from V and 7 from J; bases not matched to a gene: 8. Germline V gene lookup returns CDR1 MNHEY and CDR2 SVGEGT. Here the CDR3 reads CASFNGAGNEQFF. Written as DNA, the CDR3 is TGTGCCAGCTTCAACGGAGCGGGAAATGAGCAGTTCTTC.

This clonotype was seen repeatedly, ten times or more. The CDR3 region is CASGLAGRINEKLFF. In DNA form, the CDR3 reads TGCGCCAGCGGATTAGCGGGCAGAATTAATGAAAAACTGTTTTTT. V usage is TRBV5-1 and J usage is TRBJ1-4, with D uncertain. From germline, CDR1 is SGHRS and CDR2 YFSETQ. This CDR3 comprises 15 residues. V was pared by 7 bases and J by 4 bases, with 17 bases between. The full variable domain, with the rest looked up from reference TRBV5-1 and TRBJ1-4, is KAGVTQTPRYLIKTRGQQVTLSCSPISGHRSVSWYQQTPGQGLQFLFEYFSETQRNKGNFPGRFSGRQFSNSRSEMNVSTLELGDSALYLCASGLAGRINEKLFFGSGTQLSVL.

CDR3 residues: CSARDGGPRGPDTQYF. In nucleotides, the CDR3 is TGCAGTGCTAGAGATGGGGGCCCTCGGGGACCAGATACGCAGTATTTT. The J gene is TRBJ2-3, the V gene TRBV20-1; tentative D call: TRBD1 (6 bases). V lost 0 bases and J 4 bases, leaving 17 bases between the germline ends. The V gene's germline CDR1 is DFQATT and CDR2 SNEGSKA (reference sequence). This CDR3 is built from 16 residues.

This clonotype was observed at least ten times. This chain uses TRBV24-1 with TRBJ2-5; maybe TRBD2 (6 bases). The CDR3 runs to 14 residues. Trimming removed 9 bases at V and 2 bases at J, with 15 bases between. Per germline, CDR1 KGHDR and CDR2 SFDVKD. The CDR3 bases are TGTGCCACCGGCCATCCGGGGACTCAAGAGACCCAGTACTTC. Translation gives CATGHPGTQETQYF.